The clone carrying this T cell receptor (beta chain) was counted only a few times. The data stem from a study of T-cell reconstitution after alpha-beta-depleted transplantation in children. The CDR3 length is 13 residues. The V and J ends lost 3 bases and 9 bases respectively, with 12 bases between them. The germline V gene has CDR1 DFQATT and CDR2 SNEGSKA (reference sequence). Preparation of the TCRbeta library involved a method that used unique molecular identifiers. TCRdb reprocessed the PCR reads via MiXCR and lists one record per CDR3 protein. This table holds around 400,000 distinct CDR3 sequences, about a tenth found once.

The sample was PBMCs from the stem cell graft donor, taken from the stem cell graft. The receptor comes from a human donor who donated a stem cell graft to a child with acute myeloid leukemia. The chain carries TRBV20-1 and TRBJ1-6; D gene ambiguous. The CDR3 sequence: CSARATAFSPLHF. CDR3 nucleotide sequence: TGCAGTGCTAGGGCTACAGCCTTTTCACCCCTCCACTTT.